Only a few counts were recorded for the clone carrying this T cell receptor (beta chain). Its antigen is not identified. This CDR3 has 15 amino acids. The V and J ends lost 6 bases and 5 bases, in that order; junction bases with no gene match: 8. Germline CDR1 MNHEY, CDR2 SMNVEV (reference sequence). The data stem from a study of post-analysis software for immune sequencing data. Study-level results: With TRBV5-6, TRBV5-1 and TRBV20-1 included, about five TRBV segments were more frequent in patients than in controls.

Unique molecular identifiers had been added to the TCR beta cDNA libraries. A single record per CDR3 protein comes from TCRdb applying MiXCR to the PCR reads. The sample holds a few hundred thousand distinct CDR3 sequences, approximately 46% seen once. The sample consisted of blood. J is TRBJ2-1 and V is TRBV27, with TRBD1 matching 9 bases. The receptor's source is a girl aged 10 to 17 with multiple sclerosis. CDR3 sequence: CASSPGTGINNEQFF. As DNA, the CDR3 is TGTGCCAGCAGCCCCGGGACAGGGATCAACAATGAGCAGTTCTTC.